This T cell receptor beta chain was recovered during a study of T cell responses to AZD1222 COVID-19 vaccine. Whole-study results and caveats: Clonal diversity may have been underestimated in mostly white British donors. Seropositive status at baseline applied to only five to seven AZD1222 recipients.

Assay used: immunoSEQ multiplex PCR; TCRdb lists only in-frame clones, some missing. The sample carries 180,000 or so clones, approximately 92% recorded once. CDR1 is SGHRS and CDR2 is YFSETQ in the germline V gene. V was shortened by 0 bases and J by 2 bases, with 8 bases between the two germline ends. The CDR3 length is 14 residues. Of note for this clone: Its antigen is not known. Distinct nucleotide sequences in the sample also encode this CDR3.

The V and J genes are TRBV5-1 and TRBJ1-1, with a possible D match to TRBD1 (6 bases). The clonotype originates from an adult who received the MenACWY meningococcal vaccine as a control. The sequencing used peripheral blood, collected 28 days after the second dose of the MenACWY control vaccine. For the CDR3, the DNA is TGCGCCAGCAGCTTGGGGACAGCAAACACTGAAGCTTTCTTT. Its translation is CASSLGTANTEAFF.